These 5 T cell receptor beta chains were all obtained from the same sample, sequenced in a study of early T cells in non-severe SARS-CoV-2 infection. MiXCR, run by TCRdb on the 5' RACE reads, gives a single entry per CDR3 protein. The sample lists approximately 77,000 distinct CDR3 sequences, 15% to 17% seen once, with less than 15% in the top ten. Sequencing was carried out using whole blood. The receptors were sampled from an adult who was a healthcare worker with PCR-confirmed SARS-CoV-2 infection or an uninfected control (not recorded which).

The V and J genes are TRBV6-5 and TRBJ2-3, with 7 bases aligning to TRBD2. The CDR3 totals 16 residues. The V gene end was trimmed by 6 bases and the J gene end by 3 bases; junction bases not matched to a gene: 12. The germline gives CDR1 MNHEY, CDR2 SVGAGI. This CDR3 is CASRSTWSGTTDTQYF. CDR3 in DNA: TGTGCCAGCAGATCCACGTGGAGCGGGACTACAGATACGCAGTATTTT.

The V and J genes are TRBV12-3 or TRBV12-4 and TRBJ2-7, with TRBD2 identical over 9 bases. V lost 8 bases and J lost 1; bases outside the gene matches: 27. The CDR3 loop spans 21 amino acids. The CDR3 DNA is TGTGCCAGCCGAACCCGGGGGAGGGTAGGAGAGAGACTAGCGGTTTCCTACGAGCAGTACTTC. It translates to CASRTRGRVGERLAVSYEQYF.

The CDR3 reads CSTRQGAGSTDTQYF. The DNA for the CDR3 is TGCAGCACCCGACAGGGGGCTGGGAGTACAGATACGCAGTATTTT. The rearrangement joins TRBV29-1 to TRBJ2-3, with 10 bases matching TRBD1. The CDR3 has 15 residues. Trimming removed 8 bases from V and 3 bases from J; junction bases left unmatched: 11. From germline, CDR1 is SQVTM and CDR2 ANQGSEA.

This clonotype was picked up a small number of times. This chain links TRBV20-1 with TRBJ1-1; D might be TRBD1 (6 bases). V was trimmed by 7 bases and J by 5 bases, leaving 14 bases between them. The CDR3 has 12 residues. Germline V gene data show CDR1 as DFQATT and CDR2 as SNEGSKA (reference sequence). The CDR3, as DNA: TGCAGTGACGGGGGGCCAGGGACTGAAGCTTTCTTT. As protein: CSDGGPGTEAFF.

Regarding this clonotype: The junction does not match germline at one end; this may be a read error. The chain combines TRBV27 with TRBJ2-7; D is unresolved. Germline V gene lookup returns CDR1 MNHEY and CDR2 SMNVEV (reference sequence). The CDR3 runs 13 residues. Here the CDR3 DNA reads TGTGCCAGCAGATTATCGAAGCTAAACGAGCAGTACTTC. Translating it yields CASRLSKLNEQYF.